These T cell receptor beta chains were read from a single sample in a study of blood T cell repertoires in COVID-19. The method was immunoSEQ multiplex PCR; TCRdb's version includes in-frame clones alone and lacks a portion of them. Among 250,000 or so clones listed, 88% were seen once. The sample taken for sequencing was peripheral blood. The source of these receptors is a woman aged 55-70 years with acute or convalescent COVID-19. Both conserved end residues are trimmed from each CDR3. D genes are given only for firm matches.

V gene: TRBV30
D gene: -
CDR3 protein: AWRGGLQGLSPLH

V gene: TRBV19
D gene: TRBD1
CDR3 protein: ASSPTGGLPRIA

V gene: TRBV5-1
D gene: TRBD1
CDR3 protein: ASSPGTGWVTEAF

V gene: TRBV3-1/TRBV3-2
D gene: -
CDR3 protein: ASGSANYGYT

V gene: TRBV30
D gene: -
CDR3 protein: AWSRGDSGNSPLH

V gene: TRBV19
D gene: TRBD1
CDR3 protein: ASSRDSLLTQY

V gene: TRBV4-1
D gene: -
CDR3 protein: ASSPYDKGGSRTEAF

V gene: TRBV10-3
D gene: TRBD1
CDR3 protein: AISESGGYNEKLF

V gene: TRBV2
D gene: -
CDR3 protein: ASSVQGTGQSY

V gene: TRBV3-1/TRBV3-2
D gene: -
CDR3 protein: ASSRGLAGELF

V gene: TRBV5-4
D gene: -
CDR3 protein: ASSFLSEYSPLH

V gene: TRBV7-2
D gene: TRBD2
CDR3 protein: ASSSHGGVTYNEQF

V gene: TRBV5-4
D gene: TRBD2
CDR3 protein: ASSFGGAGGYNEQF

V gene: TRBV13
D gene: TRBD1
CDR3 protein: ASSLGARGTGGADQF

V gene: TRBV28
D gene: TRBD1
CDR3 protein: ASTEQGSVGAF

V gene: TRBV15
D gene: -
CDR3 protein: ATSRSQGLSGNTIY